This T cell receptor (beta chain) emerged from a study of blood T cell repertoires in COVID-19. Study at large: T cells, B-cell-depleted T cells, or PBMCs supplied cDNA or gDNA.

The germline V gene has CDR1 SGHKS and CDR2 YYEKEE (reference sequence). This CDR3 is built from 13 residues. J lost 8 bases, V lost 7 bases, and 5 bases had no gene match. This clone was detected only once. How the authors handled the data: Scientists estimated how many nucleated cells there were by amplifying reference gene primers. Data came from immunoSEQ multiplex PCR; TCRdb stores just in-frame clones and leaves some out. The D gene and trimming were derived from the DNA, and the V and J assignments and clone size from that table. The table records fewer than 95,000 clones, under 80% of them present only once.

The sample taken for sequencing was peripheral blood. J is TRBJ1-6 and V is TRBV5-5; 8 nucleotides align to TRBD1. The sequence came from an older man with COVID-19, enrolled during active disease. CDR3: CASGPDRDSPLHF. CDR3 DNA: TGTGCCAGCGGCCCGGACAGGGATTCACCCCTCCACTTT.